These 10 T cell receptor beta chains came from one sample sequenced in a study of CD8+ T cells in alopecia areata. Extracted from the samples, RNA was reverse transcribed into cDNA to serve as the sequencing template. Sequencing used immunoSEQ multiplex PCR; TCRdb keeps in-frame clones, though not all of them. The sample has roughly 150,000 clones; 50% to 60% are singletons. Material for sequencing was CD4+ T cells sorted from blood. The receptors come from a human donor in good health.

The sample holds a few counts of this clone. The chain uses TRBV29-1 and TRBJ1-2, with no clear D. CDR1 and CDR2 from the germline V gene are SQVTM and ANQGSEA. The CDR3 covers 12 residues. Trimming took off 1 base at V and 2 bases at J, with 5 bases between the two ends. The CDR3 spells CSVEGQNYGYTF. In DNA form, the CDR3 reads TGCAGCGTTGAAGGTCAGAACTATGGCTACACCTTC.

The J gene is TRBJ2-3, the V gene TRBV7-2; possibly TRBD2 for D (6 bases). V shed 5 bases and J shed 0 bases, with 15 bases lying between them. Germline CDR1 is SGHTA and CDR2 is FQGNSA. There are 16 residues in the CDR3. This CDR3 is CASSPGLGTSTDTQYF. The CDR3 nucleotides are TGTGCCAGCAGCCCCGGACTTGGGACTAGCACAGATACGCAGTATTTT. The full variable domain, its missing parts supplied by reference TRBV7-2 and TRBJ2-3, is GAGVSQSPSNKVTEKGKDVELRCDPISGHTALYWYRQSLGQGLEFLIYFQGNSAPDKSGLPSDRFSAERTGGSVSTLTIQRTQQEDSAVYLCASSPGLGTSTDTQYFGPGTRLTVL.

The chain carries TRBV5-1 and TRBJ2-5; 9 nucleotides agree with TRBD1. The germline V gene has CDR1 SGHRS and CDR2 YFSETQ. CDR3 size: 16 residues. V shed 1 base and J 4 bases; nucleotides not matched to a gene: 8. The chain's CDR3 is CASSLSPGQGIETQYF. Here the CDR3 DNA reads TGCGCCAGCAGCTTGTCTCCGGGACAGGGAATAGAGACCCAGTACTTC.

This clone was seen a few times. The rearrangement joins TRBV2 to TRBJ2-7; no definite D call. The CDR3 extends over 12 amino acids. Germline V lookup: CDR1 SNHLY, CDR2 FYNNEI. The V gene lost 6 bases and the J gene lost 1 base, with 7 bases spanning the gap. The chain's CDR3 is CASSRESYEQYF. CDR3 bases: TGTGCCAGCAGCCGTGAGTCCTACGAGCAGTACTTC.

The J gene is TRBJ1-2, the V gene TRBV29-1, with TRBD1 identical over 8 bases. The CDR3 consists of 17 residues. With V trimmed by 4 bases and J by 8 bases, 21 bases remained unmatched. From germline, CDR1 is SQVTM and CDR2 ANQGSEA. This chain's CDR3 is CSVGGVGQGAPGRGYTF. The CDR3 bases are TGCAGCGTTGGCGGGGTAGGGCAGGGGGCCCCGGGGCGCGGCTACACCTTC.

The chain recombines TRBV5-1 with TRBJ2-7; 8 positions agree with TRBD2. Germline CDR1 reads SGHRS; CDR2 reads YFSETQ. V shed 5 bases, J shed 2 bases, and the junction held 6 bases outside the gene matches. The CDR3 loop spans 14 amino acids. DNA of the CDR3: TGCGCCAGCAGTCGGGAGGGGCTTGCCTACGAGCAGTACTTC. Translation gives CASSREGLAYEQYF.

The chain couples TRBV29-1 to TRBJ1-2, with TRBD1 as a possible D gene (5 bases). Per germline, CDR1 SQVTM and CDR2 ANQGSEA. The CDR3 sequence is 12 residues long. Trimming pared 2 bases from V and 4 bases from J, leaving 8 bases between. The CDR3 loop is CSVEFGGYGYTF. The CDR3 DNA follows: TGCAGCGTTGAATTCGGGGGCTATGGCTACACCTTC. Supplemented by reference TRBV29-1 and TRBJ1-2, the full variable domain reads SAVISQKPSRDICQRGTSLTIQCQVDSQVTMMFWYRQQPGQSLTLIATANQGSEATYESGFVIDKFPISRPNLTFSTLTVSNMSPEDSSIYLCSVEFGGYGYTFGSGTRLTVV.

This clone was counted ten times or more. V gene TRBV7-2 combines with J gene TRBJ2-7, with TRBD1 as a possible D gene (6 bases). Trimming left V 5 bases short and J 4 bases short, with 6 bases between. The germline gives CDR1 SGHTA, CDR2 FQGNSA. The CDR3 runs 11 residues. The CDR3 is CASSDRYEQYF. The DNA of the CDR3 is TGTGCCAGCAGCGACAGGTACGAGCAGTACTTC.

This clone was seen a few times. This rearrangement joins TRBV9 to TRBJ2-2, with D possibly TRBD2 on 6 matching bases. Germline values: CDR1 SGDLS, CDR2 YYNGEE. The V end lost 0 bases, the J end lost 4 bases, and 10 bases lay between the germline ends. This CDR3 has 15 amino acids. CDR3: CASSVGPSATGELFF. Here the CDR3 DNA reads TGTGCCAGCAGCGTAGGGCCTAGCGCCACCGGGGAGCTGTTTTTT.

This chain uses TRBV6-5 with TRBJ2-3, with TRBD2 matching over 9 bases. The CDR3 covers 16 residues. Trimming removed 2 bases from V and 3 bases from J; junction bases left unmatched: 6. The V gene's germline CDR1 is MNHEY and CDR2 SVGAGI. CDR3 sequence: CASSYEAGGGTDTQYF. In DNA form, the CDR3 reads TGTGCCAGCAGTTACGAAGCGGGAGGTGGTACAGATACGCAGTATTTT.